The 11 T cell receptor beta chains below were found in one sample sequenced in a study of T-cell reconstitution after alpha-beta-depleted transplantation in children (TCRdb year 2016). The library was generated by PCR. The sample was run on an Illumina HiSeq 2500. To normalize quantification of the TCRbeta repertoire, the TCR libraries were built with molecular barcoding that relied on unique molecular identifiers. TCRdb took the public reads, trimmed them with fastp at Q25, ran MiXCR for clone calling and kept in-frame beta chains. Rows are unified per CDR3 protein, each entry keeping the most common DNA and genes. The table for this sample lists more than 85,000 distinct CDR3 sequences; 10% of them were counted only once. 8% of the sample rests with the top ten. This material consisted of PBMCs from the stem cell graft donor, taken from the stem cell graft. Every receptor here comes from a human donor who donated a stem cell graft to a child with acute lymphoblastic leukemia.

This clonotype was detected ten times or more. This chain joins TRBV7-9 and TRBJ2-3; no firm D call. Trimming cost V 5 bases and J 1 base, with 7 bases left between them. The CDR3 sequence is 13 residues long. Germline assignment: CDR1 SEHNR and CDR2 FQNEAQ (reference sequence). CDR3 DNA sequence: TGTGCCAGCAGCCCAGTGGGCACAGATACGCAGTATTTT. Protein product: CASSPVGTDTQYF. The full variable domain, in which reference TRBV7-9 and TRBJ2-3 provide the parts outside the CDR3, is DTGVSQNPRHKITKRGQNVTFRCDPISEHNRLYWYRQTLGQGPEFLTYFQNEAQLEKSRLLSDRFSAERPKGSFSTLEIQRTEQGDSAMYLCASSPVGTDTQYFGPGTRLTVL.

This clonotype was counted ten times or more. The chain has TRBV15 and TRBJ2-7; D gene unclear. Deletions cut 0 bases from V and 4 bases from J, with 10 bases between. The CDR3 sequence is 14 residues long. Germline assignment: CDR1 LNHNV and CDR2 YYDKDF (reference sequence). CDR3 DNA: TGTGCCACCAGCAGAGAGGATGAACTGTACGAGCAGTACTTC. Translated: CATSREDELYEQYF. The whole variable domain, remainder taken from reference TRBV15 and TRBJ2-7, is DAMVIQNPRYQVTQFGKPVTLSCSQTLNHNVMYWYQQKSSQAPKLLFHYYDKDFNNEADTPDNFQSRRPNTSFCFLDIRSPGLGDTAMYLCATSREDELYEQYFGPGTRLTVT.

The table lists this clonotype with many counts. The chain recombines TRBV9 with TRBJ2-3; D tentatively reads TRBD1 or TRBD2 (6 bases each). The CDR3 has 16 amino acids. V gave up 3 bases and J gave up 3 bases, with 17 bases separating them. Germline V CDR1 and CDR2: SGDLS, YYNGEE. Here the CDR3 DNA reads TGTGCCAGCAGCGCAGAGGGGGGAACGTGGACAGATACGCAGTATTTT. Its protein product is CASSAEGGTWTDTQYF. Full variable domain (remainder filled in from reference TRBV9 and TRBJ2-3): DSGVTQTPKHLITATGQRVTLRCSPRSGDLSVYWYQQSLDQGLQFLIQYYNGEERAKGNILERFSAQQFPDLHSELNLSSLELGDSALYFCASSAEGGTWTDTQYFGPGTRLTVL.

This clonotype was picked up many times. Germline and junction disagree at one end, which may indicate a read error. V and J are TRBV12-3 or TRBV12-4 and TRBJ2-7, with D perhaps matching TRBD2 (5 bases). The CDR3 runs to 12 residues. The CDR3 DNA sequence: TGTGCCAGCAGTCTCGACTACCTCTCCCCATATTTC. Its translation: CASSLDYLSPYF.

This clonotype was seen repeatedly, ten times or more. CDR3 nucleotides: TGCAGTGCGTCCGCCGGGACTAACTATGGCTACACCTTC. This encodes CSASAGTNYGYTF. V usage is TRBV20-1 and J usage is TRBJ1-2, with no clear D. CDR3 size: 13 residues. The V and J ends lost 6 bases and 0 bases respectively, with 11 bases between them. Germline-derived CDR1 and CDR2 are DFQATT and SNEGSKA (reference sequence).

This clonotype was observed many times. The genes are TRBV24-1 and TRBJ2-1; D call uncertain. Trimming shortened V by 2 bases and J by 7 bases, and 11 bases separated the two germline ends. CDR3 length: 14 amino acids. Germline-derived CDR1 and CDR2 are KGHDR and SFDVKD. The CDR3 protein is CATSDWKIDNEQFF. For the CDR3, the DNA is TGTGCCACCAGTGATTGGAAAATTGATAATGAGCAGTTCTTC.

A remark on this clonotype: A much larger clone sits a single nucleotide away, making a read error possible. The rearrangement links TRBV7-9 to TRBJ2-5; D remains ambiguous. Per germline, CDR1 SEHNR and CDR2 FQNEAQ (reference sequence). Between the trimmed V and J ends, which lost 5 bases and 6 bases, there was a span of 7 bases. CDR3 length: 11 residues. CDR3 residues: CASSPLKTQYF. As DNA, the CDR3 is TGTGCCAGCAGCCCCTTAAAGACCCAGTACTTC.

The table lists this clonotype with many counts. The chain carries TRBV5-1 and TRBJ1-1, with 7 bases lining up with TRBD1. This CDR3 has 12 amino acids. V gave up 7 bases and J gave up 4 bases; unmatched junction bases: 4. CDR1 and CDR2 from the germline V gene are SGHRS and YFSETQ. As DNA, the CDR3 is TGCGCCAGCGGTCCAGGGGGCACTGAAGCTTTCTTT. The encoded protein is CASGPGGTEAFF.

A word on this clonotype: A much larger clone sits a single nucleotide away, making a read error possible. The chain uses TRBV7-3 and TRBJ2-1; D is perhaps TRBD1 or TRBD2 (6 bases each). CDR3 length: 16 amino acids. Per the germline V gene, CDR1 is SGHTA and CDR2 is FQGTGA. V lost 5 bases, J lost 12 bases, and 26 bases lay in between. The CDR3 region has the DNA TGTGCCAGCAGCCCAGGGGTACTAGCAGGAATCGATGTGCAGTTCTTC. This encodes CASSPGVLAGIDVQFF.

This clonotype was seen ten or more times. The chain carries TRBV29-1 and TRBJ2-7; 7 positions match TRBD2. V shed 3 bases and J 9 bases; nucleotides not matched to a gene: 14. The germline V gene has CDR1 SQVTM and CDR2 ANQGSEA. This CDR3 is 14 amino acids long. This CDR3 is CSVDFPSGPTGQYF. The CDR3 region has the DNA TGCAGCGTTGATTTCCCTAGCGGTCCGACTGGGCAGTACTTC.

This clonotype showed up many times. CDR3 sequence (DNA): TGCGCCAGCAGCCCTAAGGCAGGGCCCACACCAGATACGCAGTATTTT. This translates into CASSPKAGPTPDTQYF. The genes are TRBV4-1 and TRBJ2-3; D may be TRBD1 (5 bases). CDR1 is MGHRA and CDR2 is YSYEKL in the germline V gene. The V end lost 4 bases, the J end lost 4 bases, and 18 bases lay between the germline ends. There are 16 residues in the CDR3.